Listed below are T cell receptor beta chains from one sample, sequenced in a study of blood T cell repertoires in COVID-19. Generated by immunoSEQ multiplex PCR, the TCRdb table keeps only in-frame clones and is missing some. Of roughly 240,000 clones in the sample, around 89% were seen once. The sequencing sample was made of PBMCs or T cells enriched from blood (not recorded which). These receptors all come from a man aged 45 to 65 who had been exposed to COVID-19. Both conserved end residues are part of each CDR3. Fields, in order: D gene, clone size, J gene, V gene, CDR3 protein, CDR3 DNA. The D gene is left open where the match is weak. Clone size appears in some rows only: once, few, many, or a class for an expanded clone.

NA | NA | TRBJ1-2 | TRBV7-2 | CASSYAQGRGYTF | TGTGCCAGCAGTTACGCACAAGGGAGAGGCTACACCTTC
TRBD1 | NA | TRBJ1-6 | TRBV5-1 | CASSSGQGYNSPLHF | TGCGCCAGCAGCAGCGGACAGGGGTATAATTCACCCCTCCACTTT
TRBD1 | once | TRBJ1-1 | TRBV5-4 | CASSFDRVSRTEAFF | TGTGCCAGCAGCTTCGACAGGGTATCCCGGACTGAAGCTTTCTTT
NA | NA | TRBJ2-5 | TRBV5-1 | CASSLEWPGQETQYF | TGCGCCAGCAGCTTGGAATGGCCAGGCCAAGAGACCCAGTACTTC
TRBD2 | NA | TRBJ2-1 | TRBV7-3 | CASSPWTSSYNEQFF | TGTGCCAGCAGCCCATGGACTAGTTCTTACAATGAGCAGTTCTTC
TRBD1 | NA | TRBJ1-1 | TRBV19 | CASSRTGTGAPEAFF | TGTGCCAGTAGTCGTACCGGGACAGGGGCACCTGAAGCTTTCTTT
TRBD2 | once | TRBJ2-1 | TRBV24-1 | CATSDRDRGLAGGDEQFF | TGTGCCACCAGTGATCGGGACAGGGGACTAGCGGGTGGGGATGAGCAGTTCTTC
TRBD1 | NA | TRBJ1-1 | TRBV27 | CASMSSRLTRDRGLYTEAFF | TGTGCCAGCATGTCGTCTCGCCTAACCCGGGACAGGGGGTTGTACACTGAAGCTTTCTTT
NA | NA | TRBJ2-1 | TRBV10-3 | CAISGAGPGNEQFF | TGTGCCATCAGTGGGGCAGGGCCCGGCAATGAGCAGTTCTTC
NA | once | TRBJ1-1 | TRBV5-1 | CASTGQSEAFF | TGCGCCAGCACCGGACAGAGTGAAGCTTTCTTT
TRBD2 | NA | TRBJ2-5 | TRBV29-1 | CSVAGGEETQYF | TGCAGCGTTGCGGGGGGGGAAGAGACCCAGTACTTC
NA | NA | TRBJ1-5 | TRBV6-5 | CASSYDAGVLNQPQHF | TGTGCCAGCAGTTACGACGCAGGGGTACTAAATCAGCCCCAGCATTTT
TRBD1 | NA | TRBJ2-3 | TRBV5-1 | CASSLAPFQLGTGSDTQYF | TGCGCCAGCAGCTTGGCCCCATTCCAACTAGGGACAGGGTCGGATACGCAGTATTTT
NA | NA | TRBJ1-1 | TRBV5-1 | CASSLGSNLPGLTGAWGTEAFF | TGCGCCAGCAGCTTGGGTTCGAATCTACCCGGTTTGACAGGTGCCTGGGGCACTGAAGCTTTCTTT
NA | NA | TRBJ1-6 | TRBV2 | CASTPRASPLHF | TGTGCCAGCACCCCCCGAGCCTCACCCCTCCACTTT
NA | few | TRBJ2-1 | TRBV7-2 | CASSLLGGDYNEQFF | TGTGCCAGCAGCTTATTGGGCGGGGATTACAATGAGCAGTTCTTC